This T cell receptor beta chain was observed in a study of T cell repertoires in cytomegalovirus infection. Background on the study: The authors relied on CMV epitopes, both recently identified HLA-C-restricted and well-studied HLA-B-restricted. In public TCR beta signatures, there were indications of both CMV infection and matching HLA type.

This clonotype was detected ten times or more. Its antigen is not known. Study outcomes and limitations: Frequencies of public TCR beta families were cumulated, and this identified carriers of CMV plus the relevant HLA. CMV-specific TCR beta clonotypes restricted by HLA-C dominated the ex vivo response.

V lost 3 bases, J lost 10 bases, and 13 bases lay in between. The CDR3 is made up of 13 amino acids. TCRdb called the reads again in MiXCR, with one record for every CDR3 protein. The repertoire includes around 310,000 distinct CDR3 sequences, almost 30% of them detected once, and 20% sits in the top ten. The genes are TRBV12-3 or TRBV12-4 and TRBJ2-1, with TRBD2 as a possible D gene (5 bases). This receptor was obtained from a human donor in good health (CMV status not recorded). Some clones in this sample may be carry-over from other donors' samples. The sample consisted of cultured PBMCs, taken from culture after CMV antigen stimulation. Here the CDR3 DNA reads TGTGCCAGCAGTTTTACACGGAGAGGGGAGCAGTTCTTC. Protein product: CASSFTRRGEQFF.